What follows are 6 T cell receptor beta chains derived from one specimen sequenced in a study of control samples from healthy donors and cancer patients. Measured with immunoSEQ multiplex PCR; TCRdb has only the in-frame clones, and not every one. Seen here are approximately 98,000 clones, roughly 79% observed once, and the top ten hold around 6.6%. Sequencing used blood. All receptors come from a man younger than 30 in good health.

In this sample, this clone turned up once. The rearrangement uses TRBV7-9 and TRBJ2-7; either TRBD1 or TRBD2 may fit D (5 bases each). The V gene lost 3 bases and the J gene lost 2 bases, with 11 bases spanning the gap. The length of the CDR3 is 14 residues. CDR1 and CDR2 (germline): SEHNR, FQNEAQ (reference sequence). The CDR3 here is CASSLAGSPYEQYV. The CDR3 coding sequence is TGTGCCAGCAGCTTGGCAGGGAGTCCCTACGAGCAGTACGTC.

The chain joins TRBV4-1 to TRBJ1-1; the match to TRBD1 covers 9 bases. The germline V gene has CDR1 MGHRA and CDR2 YSYEKL. The J segment lost 2 bases and the V segment lost 1 base, leaving 11 bases of the junction unmatched. The CDR3 length is 18 residues. For the CDR3, the DNA is TGCGCCAGCAGCCAAGTGATGCGAGACAGGGGGTTAAACACTGAAGCTTTCTTT. This codes for CASSQVMRDRGLNTEAFF.

This chain's CDR3 is CASSLNAGANNSPLHF. DNA for the CDR3: TGCGCCAGCAGCTTGAATGCAGGGGCTAATAATTCACCCCTCCACTTT. J is TRBJ1-6 and V is TRBV5-1; D is possibly TRBD1 (6 bases). The CDR3 totals 16 residues. Germline V gene lookup returns CDR1 SGHRS and CDR2 YFSETQ. V was clipped by 1 base and J by 5 bases, with 13 bases between them. The whole variable domain, filled in from reference TRBV5-1 and TRBJ1-6, reads KAGVTQTPRYLIKTRGQQVTLSCSPISGHRSVSWYQQTPGQGLQFLFEYFSETQRNKGNFPGRFSGRQFSNSRSEMNVSTLELGDSALYLCASSLNAGANNSPLHFGNGTRLTVT.

V usage is TRBV5-4 and J usage is TRBJ2-3; TRBD2 agrees at 9 bases. Germline V gene sequence: CDR1 SGHNT, CDR2 YYREEE (reference sequence). This CDR3 spans 17 amino acids. V was pared by 4 bases and J by 2 bases, with 11 bases of the junction left unmatched. CDR3 residues: CASSPKPSGGSTDTQYF. The CDR3 region has the DNA TGTGCCAGCAGCCCTAAGCCGAGCGGGGGGTCCACAGATACGCAGTATTTT.

This clone was observed a few times. The chain employs TRBV5-1 and TRBJ2-2; D is perhaps TRBD1 or TRBD2 (5 bases each). Trimming took off 2 bases at V and 1 base at J, with 9 bases between the two ends. Germline V lookup: CDR1 SGHRS, CDR2 YFSETQ. The CDR3 is made up of 15 amino acids. The CDR3 coding sequence is TGCGCCAGCAGCTTAGGGACGGTGAACACCGGGGAGCTGTTTTTT. Translating gives CASSLGTVNTGELFF.

V usage is TRBV6-6 and J usage is TRBJ1-2; TRBD1 matches at 8 bases. Germline lookup yields CDR1 MNHNY and CDR2 SVGAGI (reference sequence). V lost 5 bases and J lost 0; bases outside the gene matches: 5. The CDR3 consists of 15 residues. The CDR3 DNA is TGTGCCAGCAGTAAACAGGGGGGATCTAACTATGGCTACACCTTC. Translated, it gives CASSKQGGSNYGYTF.